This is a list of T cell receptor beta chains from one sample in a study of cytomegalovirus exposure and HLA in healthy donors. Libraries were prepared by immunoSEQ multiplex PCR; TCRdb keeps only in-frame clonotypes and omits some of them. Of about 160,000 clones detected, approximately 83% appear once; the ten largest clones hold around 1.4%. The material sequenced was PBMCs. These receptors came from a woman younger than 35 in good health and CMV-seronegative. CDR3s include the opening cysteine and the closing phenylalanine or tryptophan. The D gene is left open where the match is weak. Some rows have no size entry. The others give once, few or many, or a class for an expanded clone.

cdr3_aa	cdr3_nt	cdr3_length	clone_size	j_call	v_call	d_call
CASSLSYSGANGLTF	TGTGCCAGCAGTTTATCGTACTCTGGGGCCAACGGCCTGACTTTC	15	-	TRBJ2-6	TRBV27	-
CSAGGGTEAFF	TGCAGCGCTGGGGGGGGCACTGAAGCTTTCTTT	11	-	TRBJ1-1	TRBV29-1	-
CASRETGAGGYTF	TGTGCCAGCAGAGAGACAGGGGCGGGAGGCTACACCTTC	13	-	TRBJ1-2	TRBV6-1	TRBD1
CSSSQQGGNQPQHF	TGTTCCAGCAGTCAACAGGGGGGCAATCAGCCCCAGCATTTT	14	-	TRBJ1-5	TRBV7-9	TRBD1
CASSLGRGAGTDTQYF	TGTGCCAGCAGCTTGGGAAGGGGCGCAGGGACAGATACGCAGTATTTT	16	-	TRBJ2-3	TRBV7-9	-
CASSYGQGVNQPQHF	TGTGCCAGCAGTTACGGACAGGGAGTCAATCAGCCCCAGCATTTT	15	once	TRBJ1-5	TRBV6-5	TRBD1
CASSHKDMGGEYF	TGCGCCAGCAGTCATAAAGACATGGGGGGGGAGTATTTT	13	-	TRBJ2-3	TRBV10-2	TRBD2
CASSEQGTSGNTIYF	TGTGCCAGCAGCGAACAGGGGACCTCTGGAAACACCATATATTTT	15	-	TRBJ1-3	TRBV9	TRBD1
CASTPGGWNYEQYF	TGTGCCAGCACCCCGGGGGGCTGGAACTACGAGCAGTACTTC	14	-	TRBJ2-7	TRBV2	-
CASSSWGGRNTGELFF	TGTGCCAGTAGTTCCTGGGGAGGACGGAACACCGGGGAGCTGTTTTTT	16	-	TRBJ2-2	TRBV19	-
CASSLEVNTEAFF	TGTGCCAGCAGTTTAGAGGTGAACACTGAAGCTTTCTTT	13	once	TRBJ1-1	TRBV28	-
CASSLKGDGVGYNEQFF	TGTGCCAGCAGCTTAAAAGGCGACGGGGTAGGTTACAATGAGCAGTTCTTC	17	-	TRBJ2-1	TRBV7-3	-
CASSSRGLGAGEKLFF	TGTGCCAGCAGTTCCAGGGGTCTGGGTGCGGGTGAAAAACTGTTTTTT	16	-	TRBJ1-4	TRBV6-6	-
CASSLGVGQTYGYTF	TGTGCCAGCAGCTTAGGAGTCGGACAGACCTATGGCTACACCTTC	15	once	TRBJ1-2	TRBV7-2	-
CASSLGGLPSYEQYF	TGTGCCAGCAGTTTAGGAGGGCTCCCCTCCTACGAGCAGTACTTC	15	-	TRBJ2-7	TRBV27	-
CASSVLAGDTDTQYF	TGTGCCAGCAGTGTCCTAGCGGGGGACACAGATACGCAGTATTTT	15	-	TRBJ2-3	TRBV6-1	TRBD2
CASSPGQGRNEQYF	TGTGCCAGCAGCCCGGGACAGGGCAGGAACGAGCAGTACTTC	14	-	TRBJ2-7	TRBV7-2	TRBD1
CASSLISGQDSYEQYF	TGTGCCAGCAGCTTAATCTCGGGACAGGATTCCTACGAGCAGTACTTC	16	-	TRBJ2-7	TRBV11-2	TRBD1
CASSTVRQSYSYEQYF	TGCGCCAGCAGCACGGTCAGACAGTCCTACTCCTACGAGCAGTACTTC	16	few	TRBJ2-7	TRBV5-1	-
CASSTGTGNEKLFF	TGTGCCAGTAGTACCGGGACAGGGAATGAAAAACTGTTTTTT	14	once	TRBJ1-4	TRBV19	TRBD1
CASSRGTAYYTEAFF	TGTGCCAGCAGCCGAGGGACAGCCTATTACACTGAAGCTTTCTTT	15	once	TRBJ1-1	TRBV6-5	TRBD1
CAISDSLDTEAFF	TGTGCCATCAGCGATAGCCTCGATACTGAAGCTTTCTTT	13	-	TRBJ1-1	TRBV10-3	-